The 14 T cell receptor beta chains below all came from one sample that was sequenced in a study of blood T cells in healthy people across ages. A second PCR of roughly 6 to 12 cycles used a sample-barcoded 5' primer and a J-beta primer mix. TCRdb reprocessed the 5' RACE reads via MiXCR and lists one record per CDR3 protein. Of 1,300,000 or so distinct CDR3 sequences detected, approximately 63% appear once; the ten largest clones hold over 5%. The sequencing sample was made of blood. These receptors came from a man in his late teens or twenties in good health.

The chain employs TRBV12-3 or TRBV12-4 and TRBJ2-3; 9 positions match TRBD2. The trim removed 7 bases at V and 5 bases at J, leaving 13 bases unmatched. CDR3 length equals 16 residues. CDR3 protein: CASTTGVAGVGDTQYF. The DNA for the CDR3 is TGTGCCAGCACCACGGGAGTAGCGGGAGTTGGAGATACGCAGTATTTT.

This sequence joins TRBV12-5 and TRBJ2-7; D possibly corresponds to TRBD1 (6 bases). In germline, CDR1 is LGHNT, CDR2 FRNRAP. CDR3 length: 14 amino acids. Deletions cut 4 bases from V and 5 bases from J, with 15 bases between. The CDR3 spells CASGSPQGGHEQYF. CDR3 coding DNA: TGTGCTAGTGGTTCCCCACAGGGTGGCCACGAGCAGTACTTC.

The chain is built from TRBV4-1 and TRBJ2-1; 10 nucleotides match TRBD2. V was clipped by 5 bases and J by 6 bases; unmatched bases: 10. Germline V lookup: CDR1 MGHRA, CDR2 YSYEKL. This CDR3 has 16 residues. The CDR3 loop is CASSGPGASGSNEQFF. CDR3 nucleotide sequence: TGCGCCAGCAGCGGACCGGGAGCTAGCGGGAGCAATGAGCAGTTCTTC.

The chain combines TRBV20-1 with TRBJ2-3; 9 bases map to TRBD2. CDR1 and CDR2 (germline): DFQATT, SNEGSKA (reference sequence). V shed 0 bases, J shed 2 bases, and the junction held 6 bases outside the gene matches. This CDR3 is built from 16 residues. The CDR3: CSARDPSGGPTDTQYF. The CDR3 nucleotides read TGCAGTGCTAGAGATCCGAGCGGGGGGCCCACAGATACGCAGTATTTT.

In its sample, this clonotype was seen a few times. CDR3 nucleotides: TGTGCCAGCAGCCAAGACATACGTAGCTCCTACAATGAGCAGTTCTTC. It translates to CASSQDIRSSYNEQFF. This chain links TRBV4-2 with TRBJ2-1, with D unresolved. Trimming pared 0 bases from V and 0 bases from J, leaving 9 bases between. The CDR3 extends over 16 amino acids. CDR1 LGHNA and CDR2 YNFKEQ come from the germline V gene.

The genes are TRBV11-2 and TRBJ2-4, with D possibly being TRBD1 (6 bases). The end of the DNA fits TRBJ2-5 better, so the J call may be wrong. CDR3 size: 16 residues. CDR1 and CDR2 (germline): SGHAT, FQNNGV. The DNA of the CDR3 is TGTGCCAGCAGCTTAGGGTGGACAGACCCACAAGAGACCCAGTACTTC. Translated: CASSLGWTDPQETQYF.

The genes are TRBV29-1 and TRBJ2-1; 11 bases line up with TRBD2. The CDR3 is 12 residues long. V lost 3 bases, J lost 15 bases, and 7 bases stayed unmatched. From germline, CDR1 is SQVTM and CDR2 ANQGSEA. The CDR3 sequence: CSVDPTSGITFF. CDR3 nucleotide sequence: TGCAGCGTTGACCCGACTAGCGGGATAACGTTCTTC.

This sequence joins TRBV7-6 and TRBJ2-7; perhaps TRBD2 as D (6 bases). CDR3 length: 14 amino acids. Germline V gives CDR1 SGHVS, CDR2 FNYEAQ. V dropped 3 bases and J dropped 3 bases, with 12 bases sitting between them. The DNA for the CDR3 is TGTGCCAGCAGCTTTCAGGAGGGAGACTACGAGCAGTACTTC. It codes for CASSFQEGDYEQYF.

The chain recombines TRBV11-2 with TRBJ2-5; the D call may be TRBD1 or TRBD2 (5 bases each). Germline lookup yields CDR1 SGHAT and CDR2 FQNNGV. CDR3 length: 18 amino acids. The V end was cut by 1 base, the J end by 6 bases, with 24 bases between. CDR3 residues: CASSLGSVRGYSLKTQYF. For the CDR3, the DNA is TGTGCCAGCAGCTTAGGTTCGGTGAGGGGTTATTCTCTGAAGACCCAGTACTTC.

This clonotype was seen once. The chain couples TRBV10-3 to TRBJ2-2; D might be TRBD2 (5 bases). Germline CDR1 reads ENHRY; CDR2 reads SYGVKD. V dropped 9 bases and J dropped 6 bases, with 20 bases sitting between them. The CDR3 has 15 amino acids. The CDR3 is CAIRGAEHSPGELFF. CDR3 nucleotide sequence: TGTGCCATTCGTGGAGCGGAACATTCCCCCGGGGAGCTGTTTTTT.

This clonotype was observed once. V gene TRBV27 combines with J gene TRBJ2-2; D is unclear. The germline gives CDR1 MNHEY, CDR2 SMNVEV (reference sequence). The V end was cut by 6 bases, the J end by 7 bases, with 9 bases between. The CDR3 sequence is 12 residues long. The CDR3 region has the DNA TGTGCCAGCAGAATTGCCCGCGGGGAGCTGTTTTTT. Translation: CASRIARGELFF.

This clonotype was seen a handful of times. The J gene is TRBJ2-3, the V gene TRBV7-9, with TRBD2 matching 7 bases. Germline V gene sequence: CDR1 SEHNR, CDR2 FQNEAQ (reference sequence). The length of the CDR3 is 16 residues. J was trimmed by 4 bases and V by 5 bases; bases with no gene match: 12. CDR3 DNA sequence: TGTGCCAGCAGCCCCTCCGGGGGGAGAGTCTCAGATACGCAGTATTTT. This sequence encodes CASSPSGGRVSDTQYF. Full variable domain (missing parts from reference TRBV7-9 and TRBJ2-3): DTGVSQNPRHKITKRGQNVTFRCDPISEHNRLYWYRQTLGQGPEFLTYFQNEAQLEKSRLLSDRFSAERPKGSFSTLEIQRTEQGDSAMYLCASSPSGGRVSDTQYFGPGTRLTVL.

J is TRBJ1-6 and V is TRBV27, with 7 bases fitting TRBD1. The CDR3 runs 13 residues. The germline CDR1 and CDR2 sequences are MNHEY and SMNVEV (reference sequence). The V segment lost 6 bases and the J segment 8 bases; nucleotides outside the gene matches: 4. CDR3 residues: CASSDRVYSPLHF. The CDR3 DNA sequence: TGTGCCAGCAGCGACAGGGTTTATTCACCCCTCCACTTT.

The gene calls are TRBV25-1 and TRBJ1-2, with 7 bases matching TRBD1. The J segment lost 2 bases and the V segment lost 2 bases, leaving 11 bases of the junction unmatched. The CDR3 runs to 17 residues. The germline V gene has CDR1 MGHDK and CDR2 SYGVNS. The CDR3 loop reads CASSERWDRESNYGYTF. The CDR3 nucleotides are TGTGCCAGCAGTGAAAGGTGGGACAGAGAGTCAAACTATGGCTACACCTTC.